This TCR beta chain came from a study of blood T cell repertoires in COVID-19. Study as a whole: Donors in the United States, Italy and Spain gave samples during acute or convalescent COVID-19.

Libraries were prepared by immunoSEQ multiplex PCR; TCRdb keeps only in-frame clonotypes and omits some of them. This sample has some 160,000 clones, with 70% to 90% found just once. Trimming stripped 4 bases from V and 0 bases from J, with 11 bases between. This CDR3 has 15 amino acids. The chain links TRBV5-7 to TRBJ2-1; possibly TRBD1 for D (5 bases). TRBV5-7 is an ORF; its function is uncertain. The specimen was peripheral blood. The receptor's source is a man between 50 and 59 years old who had recovered from COVID-19. In nucleotides, the CDR3 is TGTGCCAGCAGCCCGACAGACAGCTCCTACAATGAGCAGTTCTTC. Translating gives CASSPTDSSYNEQFF.